This T cell receptor beta chain was captured by sequencing in a study of memory CD4+ T cells and cytomegalovirus serostatus. Study outcomes and limitations: About 40% of the roughly 160 known CMV-associated TCRbeta sequences appeared in CD4+ memory.

The sort gate was single viable CD3+CD4+CD8-CD45RO+ cells for memory CD4+ T cells. Note on this clone: Its antigen is unknown.

The CDR3 covers 11 residues. V dropped 6 bases and J dropped 4 bases, with 3 bases sitting between them. The V gene's germline CDR1 is LNHDA and CDR2 SQIVND (reference sequence). The assay was immunoSEQ multiplex PCR, and TCRdb's table has in-frame clones only and misses some. The sample contains 50,000 or so clones, about four fifths of which appear only once. The source material was memory CD4+ T cells from blood. This TCR came from an adult in good health and CMV-seronegative. The rearrangement uses TRBV19 and TRBJ2-2; D is unclear. The CDR3 spells CASSATGELFF. CDR3 nucleotide sequence: TGTGCCAGTAGCGCCACCGGGGAGCTGTTTTTT.